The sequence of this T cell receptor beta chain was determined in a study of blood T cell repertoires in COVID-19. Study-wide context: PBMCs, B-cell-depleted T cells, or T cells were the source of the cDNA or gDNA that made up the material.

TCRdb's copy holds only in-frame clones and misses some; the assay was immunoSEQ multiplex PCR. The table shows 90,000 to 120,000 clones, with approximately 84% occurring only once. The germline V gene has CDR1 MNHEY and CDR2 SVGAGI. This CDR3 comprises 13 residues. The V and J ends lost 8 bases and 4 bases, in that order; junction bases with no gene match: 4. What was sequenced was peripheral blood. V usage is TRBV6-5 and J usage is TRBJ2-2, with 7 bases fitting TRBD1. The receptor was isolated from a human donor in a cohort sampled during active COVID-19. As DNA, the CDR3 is TGTGCCAGCCACAGGGGATCCACCGGGGAGCTGTTTTTT. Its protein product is CASHRGSTGELFF.